Below are 27 T cell receptor beta chains sequenced from a single sample in a study of cytomegalovirus exposure and HLA in healthy donors. The PCR had 60 Vbeta and 13 Jbeta primers. Profiled with immunoSEQ multiplex PCR; TCRdb holds only in-frame clones, not every one. The sample table sets out tens of thousands of clones. Sequences were obtained from PBMCs. Every receptor here comes from a girl between 5 and 17 years old in good health and CMV-seropositive.

The V call is TRBV11-2, the J call TRBJ1-6, with unresolved D. The CDR3 spans 14 residues. Germline CDR1 is SGHAT and CDR2 is FQNNGV. Deletions cut 3 bases from V and 2 bases from J, with 5 bases between. The CDR3 protein is CASSFEAYNSPLHF. CDR3 nucleotides: TGTGCCAGCAGCTTTGAGGCCTATAATTCACCCCTCCACTTT. The full variable domain, completed using reference TRBV11-2 and TRBJ1-6, is EAGVAQSPRYKIIEKRQSVAFWCNPISGHATLYWYQQILGQGPKLLIQFQNNGVVDDSQLPKDRFSAERLKGVDSTLKIQPAKLEDSAVYLCASSFEAYNSPLHFGNGTRLTVT.

This rearrangement joins TRBV4-1 to TRBJ2-7; 7 positions match TRBD1. The germline V gene has CDR1 MGHRA and CDR2 YSYEKL. Trimming removed 1 base from V and 0 bases from J; junction bases left unmatched: 3. This CDR3 comprises 15 residues. The CDR3 DNA is TGCGCCAGCAGCCAAGTTCCAGGGGGCTCCTACGAGCAGTACGTC. This translates into CASSQVPGGSYEQYV.

Regarding this clone: At one end, the junction sequence differs from germline, possibly due to a read error. Different DNA sequences within this sample yield the same CDR3. J is TRBJ1-6 and V is TRBV4-3, with 9 nucleotides matching TRBD1. The CDR3 has 15 amino acids. The V gene's germline CDR1 is LGHNA and CDR2 YSLEER. CDR3 in amino acids: CASSQGTGHNSPLHF. The CDR3 DNA reads TGCGCCAGCAGCCAGGGGACAGGGCACAATTCACCCCTACACTTT.

The chain is built from TRBV7-6 and TRBJ2-3; a weak D match, TRBD2 (6 bases). Trimming cost V 5 bases and J 0 bases, with 18 bases left between them. The CDR3 is 17 amino acids. CDR1 and CDR2 from the germline V gene are SGHVS and FNYEAQ. In DNA, the CDR3 is TGTGCCAGCAGCGGAGAAGGAGGGGCTTGGAGCACAGATACGCAGTATTTT. Encoded protein: CASSGEGGAWSTDTQYF.

J is TRBJ2-3 and V is TRBV7-9, with TRBD2 identical over 9 bases. After removal of 5 bases from V and 5 bases from J, the junction contained 11 bases not matched to a gene. CDR1 is SEHNR and CDR2 is FQNEAQ in the germline V gene (reference sequence). This CDR3 spans 16 amino acids. This CDR3 reads CASSPRGTAGGDTQYF. CDR3 sequence (DNA): TGTGCCAGCAGCCCGAGGGGCACAGCGGGGGGAGATACGCAGTATTTT. Combining the CDR3 with reference TRBV7-9 and TRBJ2-3 gives the whole variable domain DTGVSQNPRHKITKRGQNVTFRCDPISEHNRLYWYRQTLGQGPEFLTYFQNEAQLEKSRLLSDRFSAERPKGSFSTLEIQRTEQGDSAMYLCASSPRGTAGGDTQYFGPGTRLTVL.

The chain couples TRBV5-1 to TRBJ1-2; 9 nucleotides match TRBD1. Trimming at V came to 6 bases and at J to 7 bases, leaving 4 bases not matched to a gene. CDR1 is SGHRS and CDR2 is YFSETQ in the germline V gene. The CDR3 is 12 amino acids. CDR3 sequence: CASIGTGSGYTF. CDR3 in DNA: TGCGCCAGCATTGGGACAGGGAGTGGCTACACCTTC.

As DNA, the CDR3 is TGCAGCGTTCGGAGTCCCACGAACACTGAAGCTTTCTTT. Protein product: CSVRSPTNTEAFF. J is TRBJ1-1 and V is TRBV29-1; D ambiguous. Deletions cut 5 bases from V and 1 base from J, with 11 bases between. There are 13 residues in the CDR3. Germline V lookup: CDR1 SQVTM, CDR2 ANQGSEA.

This chain joins TRBV5-1 and TRBJ2-5; D not certain. The CDR3 covers 13 residues. V lost 0 bases to trimming and J lost 3 bases, with 6 bases between them. CDR1 and CDR2 from the germline V gene are SGHRS and YFSETQ. CDR3 region: CASSLGTEETQYF. In DNA, the CDR3 is TGCGCCAGCAGCTTGGGAACGGAAGAGACCCAGTACTTC.

This chain joins TRBV6-6 and TRBJ1-6; D gene uncertain. CDR1 is MNHNY, CDR2 SVGAGI, per germline (reference sequence). CDR3 length: 15 residues. Trimming took off 4 bases at V and 9 bases at J, with 16 bases between the two ends. CDR3 nucleotides: TGTGCCAGCAGTTTTCCGGTCACCACGGGTTCACCCCTCCACTTT. It encodes CASSFPVTTGSPLHF.

V usage is TRBV5-8 and J usage is TRBJ1-6; 9 positions agree with TRBD1. Germline CDR1 SGHTS, CDR2 YDEGEE. The CDR3 has 17 amino acids. V was clipped by 4 bases and J by 7 bases; unmatched bases: 12. The CDR3 DNA follows: TGTGCCAGCAGCCCAGGACAGGGGCTCACGAAAAATTCACCCCTCCACTTT. Its translation is CASSPGQGLTKNSPLHF.

A word on this clone: Germline and junction disagree at one end, which may indicate a read error. The chain has TRBV7-9 and TRBJ2-5, with 11 bases aligning to TRBD1. The CDR3 covers 15 residues. CDR1 and CDR2 from the germline V gene are SEHNR and FQNEAQ (reference sequence). In DNA form, the CDR3 reads TGTGCCAGCAGCTTCGGACAGGGGGCCGCAGAGAACCAGTACTTC. This translates into CASSFGQGAAENQYF.

The chain recombines TRBV7-3 with TRBJ2-2; no clear D gene. V was cut by 4 bases and J by 4 bases, with 13 bases left in between. CDR3 length: 15 residues. Germline loops: CDR1 SGHTA, CDR2 FQGTGA. In nucleotides, the CDR3 is TGTGCCAGCAGCTCTGATAGCACCCGCACCGGGGAGCTGTTTTTT. This translates into CASSSDSTRTGELFF.

The chain links TRBV13 to TRBJ2-2, with D possibly matching TRBD1 (5 bases). CDR3 size: 15 residues. V was clipped by 2 bases and J by 1 base, with 8 bases between them. CDR1 and CDR2 (germline): PRHDT, FYEKMQ (reference sequence). CDR3 sequence reads: CASSLRTQNTGELFF. Here the CDR3 DNA reads TGTGCCAGCAGCTTACGGACACAGAACACCGGGGAGCTGTTTTTT. The full variable domain, rest sourced from reference TRBV13 and TRBJ2-2, is AAGVIQSPRHLIKEKRETATLKCYPIPRHDTVYWYQQGPGQDPQFLISFYEKMQSDKGSIPDRFSAQQFSDYHSELNMSSLELGDSALYFCASSLRTQNTGELFFGEGSRLTVL.

V is TRBV18 and J is TRBJ2-7; 7 bases match TRBD1. Germline V gene lookup returns CDR1 KGHSH and CDR2 LQKENI. The CDR3 covers 15 residues. V dropped 2 bases and J dropped 10; count of bases not matched to a gene: 14. The CDR3 nucleotides read TGTGCCAGCTCACCATCAGGACAGGCCAGGGCAGTACAGTACTTC. Translated: CASSPSGQARAVQYF.

V usage is TRBV9 and J usage is TRBJ1-2; D possibly corresponds to TRBD1 (6 bases). CDR3 size: 14 residues. From germline, CDR1 is SGDLS and CDR2 YYNGEE. With 4 bases removed from V and 0 bases from J, the gap between germline ends came to 10 bases. This CDR3 reads CASSPRGANYGYTF. CDR3 bases: TGTGCCAGCAGCCCCAGGGGAGCTAACTATGGCTACACCTTC.

The J gene is TRBJ2-1, the V gene TRBV4-2, with D possibly matching TRBD2 (6 bases). The V gene's germline CDR1 is LGHNA and CDR2 YNFKEQ. The V end was cut by 0 bases, the J end by 0 bases, with 9 bases between. The CDR3 is 16 residues long. CDR3 sequence: CASSQDRGISYNEQFF. Written as DNA, the CDR3 is TGTGCCAGCAGCCAAGATCGCGGGATCTCCTACAATGAGCAGTTCTTC.

The J gene is TRBJ2-5, the V gene TRBV4-1; perhaps TRBD2 as D (5 bases). The germline gives CDR1 MGHRA, CDR2 YSYEKL. Trimming took 4 bases from V and 4 from J, leaving 7 bases between them. There are 12 residues in the CDR3. The CDR3 here is CASSPEGETQYF. Written as DNA, the CDR3 is TGCGCCAGCAGCCCCGAGGGAGAGACCCAGTACTTC.

This chain uses TRBV19 with TRBJ1-2; maybe TRBD1 (5 bases). The CDR3 sequence is 14 residues long. With 5 bases removed from V and 3 bases from J, the gap between germline ends came to 13 bases. Per the germline V gene, CDR1 is LNHDA and CDR2 is SQIVND (reference sequence). The CDR3 DNA is TGTGCCAGTAGTGTGCAGGGCAGGGACTATGGCTACACCTTC. This codes for CASSVQGRDYGYTF.

The J gene is TRBJ2-2, the V gene TRBV2, with a possible D match to TRBD1 (5 bases). Germline assignment: CDR1 SNHLY and CDR2 FYNNEI. V lost 4 bases and J lost 1, with 10 bases in between. The CDR3 spans 15 residues. The CDR3 loop reads CASSGQSVNTGELFF. The CDR3 region has the DNA TGTGCCAGCAGTGGACAGAGTGTGAACACCGGGGAGCTGTTTTTT.

CDR3 in amino acids: CASSLAPEGSGNTIYF. CDR3 nucleotide sequence: TGCGCCAGCAGCTTGGCCCCGGAGGGATCTGGAAACACCATATATTTT. The J gene is TRBJ1-3, the V gene TRBV5-1; D is unclear. The CDR3 runs 16 residues. Deletions cut 0 bases from V and 1 base from J, with 11 bases between. Per germline, CDR1 SGHRS and CDR2 YFSETQ.

The chain has TRBV27 and TRBJ1-5; D gene unclear. The CDR3 is 15 residues long. The germline V and J ends were trimmed by 3 bases and 5 bases, with 14 bases remaining between them. The germline V gene has CDR1 MNHEY and CDR2 SMNVEV (reference sequence). Here the CDR3 reads CASSLRHLGDQPQHF. The CDR3, as DNA: TGTGCCAGCAGTTTGCGGCACCTCGGGGATCAGCCCCAGCATTTT.

The chain carries TRBV7-2 and TRBJ2-7; perhaps TRBD1 as D (5 bases). The CDR3 contains 15 residues. Trimming took off 5 bases at V and 4 bases at J, with 18 bases between the two ends. Germline-derived CDR1 and CDR2 are SGHTA and FQGNSA. CDR3 DNA: TGTGCCAGCAGCCAAGACAGCCTCAGTTCTTACGAGCAGTACGTC. Amino acid sequence: CASSQDSLSSYEQYV.

This chain joins TRBV7-9 and TRBJ2-5; 7 bases fit TRBD1. This CDR3 has 15 residues. V lost 2 bases and J lost 5; bases outside the gene matches: 8. The germline V gene encodes CDR1 SEHNR and CDR2 FQNEAQ (reference sequence). The CDR3 loop is CASSLKQGMGETQYF. CDR3 DNA sequence: TGTGCCAGCAGCTTAAAACAGGGGATGGGCGAGACCCAGTACTTC.

The V call is TRBV7-9, the J call TRBJ2-7; TRBD1 aligns across 12 bases. CDR3 length: 15 residues. CDR1 and CDR2 from the germline V gene are SEHNR and FQNEAQ (reference sequence). Trimming cost V 7 bases and J 7 bases; bases outside gene matches: 11. Here the CDR3 DNA reads TGTGCCAGCAAACGACCGGGACAGGGGGCATGGGAGCAGTACTTC. Its translation is CASKRPGQGAWEQYF.

The CDR3 spells CASSLGLWGPDTQYF. For the CDR3, the DNA is TGTGCCAGCAGCTTAGGACTTTGGGGCCCAGATACGCAGTATTTT. The chain joins TRBV7-2 to TRBJ2-3, with D perhaps TRBD1 (5 bases). The CDR3 totals 15 residues. V lost 1 base and J lost 4, with 12 bases in between. Germline CDR1 and CDR2: SGHTA and FQGNSA.

J is TRBJ1-2 and V is TRBV29-1; D is perhaps TRBD1 (5 bases). The V end was cut by 3 bases, the J end by 5 bases, with 16 bases between. Germline values: CDR1 SQVTM, CDR2 ANQGSEA. The CDR3 extends over 14 amino acids. The CDR3 sequence is CSVDQGGGFYGYTF. CDR3 coding DNA: TGCAGCGTTGACCAGGGAGGCGGGTTTTATGGCTACACCTTC.

The V and J genes are TRBV7-9 and TRBJ2-2; D unclear. Trimming took 9 bases from V and 3 from J, leaving 8 bases between them. CDR3 size: 12 residues. Per germline, CDR1 SEHNR and CDR2 FQNEAQ (reference sequence). Here the CDR3 reads CASPQDTGELFF. CDR3 sequence (DNA): TGTGCCAGTCCCCAGGACACCGGGGAGCTGTTTTTT.